This T cell receptor (beta chain) was observed in a study of T cells expressing NK-cell markers. For the study at large: Sorted CD3+CD56+NKG2C+, CD3+CD56+NKG2C- and CD3+CD56-NKG2C+ T cells supplied TCR beta repertoires. Out of eight donors sequenced, seven tested HCMV-seropositive and the remaining one seronegative.

For each CDR3 protein, TCRdb gives one entry from its re-call of the 5' RACE reads, without DNA. The table for this sample gives roughly 390,000 distinct CDR3 sequences. Germline values: CDR1 SEHNR, CDR2 FQNEAQ (reference sequence). This CDR3 spans 13 amino acids. General observations from the study: Several donors likewise had their CD3+CD56-NKG2C+ fraction led by these clonotypes. Of the CD8+ T cell pool in about 6 donors, roughly 1.0-8% was accounted for by dominant NKG2C+ clonotypes.

Comments on this clonotype: The antigen remains undetermined.

The sequence was obtained from a man aged 18-75 years in good health. The V call is TRBV7-9, the J call TRBJ1-5; TCRdb designates TRBD1, a call that cannot be tested without DNA. Sequencing was performed on blood T cells: a sorted CD56 or NKG2C T cell subset, CD4+ or CD8+ T cells, or bulk PBMC T cells (not recorded which). The CDR3 here is CASSSFQGQPQHF. Drawing the rest from reference TRBV7-9 and TRBJ1-5, the complete variable domain is DTGVSQNPRHKITKRGQNVTFRCDPISEHNRLYWYRQTLGQGPEFLTYFQNEAQLEKSRLLSDRFSAERPKGSFSTLEIQRTEQGDSAMYLCASSSFQGQPQHFGDGTRLSIL.